The 32 T cell receptor beta chains below come from one sample, sequenced in a study of cytomegalovirus exposure and HLA in healthy donors. 60 Vbeta and 13 Jbeta primers were used in PCR. TCRdb's table, derived via immunoSEQ multiplex PCR, lists solely in-frame clones and lacks some. The data hold 90,000 to 120,000 clones, with around 74% observed a single time. The sequencing sample was made of PBMCs. These receptors all stem from a woman in her thirties or forties in good health and CMV-seropositive.

The chain links TRBV5-1 to TRBJ2-4; D is possibly TRBD1 (6 bases). The CDR3 covers 14 residues. CDR1 and CDR2 from the germline V gene are SGHRS and YFSETQ. Trimming cost V 0 bases and J 4 bases, with 8 bases left between them. CDR3 region: CASSLDREKNIQYF. CDR3 DNA: TGCGCCAGCAGCTTGGACAGGGAAAAAAACATTCAGTACTTC.

This clone appeared a few times. The V call is TRBV19, the J call TRBJ1-5; D unclear. The ends were cut back, 10 bases at V and 2 bases at J, with 12 bases in the middle. From germline, CDR1 is LNHDA and CDR2 SQIVND (reference sequence). CDR3 length equals 13 residues. CDR3 bases: TGTGCCATCGGTCCCATGGGCAATCAGCCCCAGCATTTT. This gives the protein CAIGPMGNQPQHF.

This clone was detected a few times. The rearrangement links TRBV5-4 to TRBJ2-7, with TRBD2 matching 8 bases. V shed 4 bases and J 2 bases; nucleotides not matched to a gene: 11. This CDR3 region has 16 residues. Germline values: CDR1 SGHNT, CDR2 YYREEE (reference sequence). CDR3 bases: TGTGCCAGCAGCCCGGGGGGGTTAGGAGGACCCTACGAGCAGTACTTC. It specifies CASSPGGLGGPYEQYF.

This chain uses TRBV5-4 with TRBJ2-7, with D possibly TRBD2 on 6 matching bases. The germline CDR1 and CDR2 sequences are SGHNT and YYREEE (reference sequence). The CDR3 runs 15 residues. V was cut by 3 bases and J by 2 bases, with 15 bases left in between. Here the CDR3 DNA reads TGTGCCAGCAGCTCCCCGGGGACTGGAGCCTACGAGCAGTACTTC. Translated: CASSSPGTGAYEQYF.

The CDR3 reads CASSPPQRGEKLFF. Written as DNA, the CDR3 is TGTGCCAGCTCACCACCCCAAAGAGGTGAAAAACTGTTTTTT. V gene TRBV18 combines with J gene TRBJ1-4, with D hard to call. Germline loops: CDR1 KGHSH, CDR2 LQKENI. The CDR3 sequence is 14 residues long. Trimming removed 0 bases from V and 7 bases from J, with 9 bases in between. Full variable domain (outside the CDR3, taken from reference TRBV18 and TRBJ1-4): NAGVMQNPRHLVRRRGQEARLRCSPMKGHSHVYWYRQLPEEGLKFMVYLQKENIIDESGMPKERFSAEFPKEGPSILRIQQVVRGDSAAYFCASSPPQRGEKLFFGSGTQLSVL.

The sample holds one count of this clone. The CDR3 DNA follows: TGTGCCAGCACGATGTCCAGGGACTACGAGCAGTACTTC. It yields the protein CASTMSRDYEQYF. V gene TRBV6-1 combines with J gene TRBJ2-7; D may be TRBD1 (5 bases). Trimming pared 7 bases from V and 3 bases from J, leaving 13 bases between. This CDR3 spans 13 amino acids. Germline V lookup: CDR1 MNHNS, CDR2 SASEGT.

The CDR3 sequence is CASSQAGRREKLFF. The CDR3, as DNA: TGCGCCAGCAGCCAAGCAGGGAGGCGGGAAAAACTGTTTTTT. This chain joins TRBV4-1 and TRBJ1-4; a possible D gene is TRBD1 (5 bases). V was pared by 1 base and J by 8 bases, with 11 bases between. The CDR3 runs 14 residues. The germline gives CDR1 MGHRA, CDR2 YSYEKL.

The chain recombines TRBV4-1 with TRBJ2-5; weak D call: TRBD1 (6 bases). V lost 7 bases to trimming and J lost 6 bases, with 15 bases between them. Germline CDR1 and CDR2: MGHRA and YSYEKL. There are 13 residues in the CDR3. The CDR3 bases are TGCGCCAGCACCCATCCAGGGGAAAAGACCCAGTACTTC. It translates to CASTHPGEKTQYF.

The V call is TRBV12-5, the J call TRBJ2-3; 7 bases line up with TRBD2. Looked up from germline, CDR1 is LGHNT and CDR2 is FRNRAP. V was pared by 0 bases and J by 2 bases, with 8 bases of the junction left unmatched. The CDR3 contains 17 residues. The CDR3 region has the DNA TGTGCTAGTGGTTTGGTACGCTCCGGGGGGTCCACAGATACGCAGTATTTT. It is translated as CASGLVRSGGSTDTQYF.

As for this clone: One junction end disagrees with the germline gene, perhaps due to a read error. The V call is TRBV7-9, the J call TRBJ2-7; maybe TRBD1 (7 bases). This CDR3 region has 13 residues. CDR1 is SEHNR, CDR2 FQNEAQ, per germline (reference sequence). CDR3 DNA sequence: TGTTCCAGCAGCTCCTTACAGGGGAGGAAGCAGTACTTC. Residues: CSSSSLQGRKQYF.

The chain uses TRBV11-2 and TRBJ1-6, with TRBD1 matching over 9 bases. Germline CDR1 and CDR2: SGHAT and FQNNGV. With 7 bases clipped from V and 2 bases from J, the junction kept 3 bases outside the gene matches. This CDR3 spans 15 amino acids. For the CDR3, the DNA is TGTGCCAGCAAACGACAGGGGGCCTATAATTCACCCCTCCACTTT. Its translation is CASKRQGAYNSPLHF.

This sequence joins TRBV28 and TRBJ1-4; D ambiguous. The CDR3 runs 13 residues. V lost 7 bases to trimming and J lost 6 bases, with 12 bases between them. Per germline, CDR1 MDHEN and CDR2 SYDVKM. DNA of the CDR3: TGTGCCAGCAAGGAGGGAGGTTATGAAAAACTGTTTTTT. Translation gives CASKEGGYEKLFF.

The gene calls are TRBV19 and TRBJ1-2, with D perhaps matching TRBD1 (5 bases). Deletions cut 3 bases from V and 2 bases from J, with 7 bases between. Per germline, CDR1 LNHDA and CDR2 SQIVND (reference sequence). The CDR3 sequence is 13 residues long. CDR3 DNA: TGTGCCAGTAGTATCCCAGGGAACTATGGCTACACCTTC. This sequence encodes CASSIPGNYGYTF.

The genes are TRBV30 and TRBJ2-2; 8 positions match TRBD1. Per the germline V gene, CDR1 is GTSNPN and CDR2 is SVGIG (reference sequence). V was clipped by 5 bases and J by 7 bases; unmatched bases: 9. The CDR3 runs to 14 residues. CDR3 nucleotides: TGTGCCTGGGACAGACAGGGGACCCACGGGGAGCTGTTTTTT. Translation gives CAWDRQGTHGELFF.

The chain links TRBV4-1 to TRBJ1-2; D possibly corresponds to TRBD1 (5 bases). Germline lookup yields CDR1 MGHRA and CDR2 YSYEKL. CDR3 length: 15 amino acids. Trimming cost V 1 base and J 1 base, with 10 bases left between them. The chain's CDR3 is CASSQVQGFNYGYTF. The CDR3 DNA reads as TGCGCCAGCAGCCAAGTTCAGGGTTTTAACTATGGCTACACCTTC.

This clone has only one observation. The chain combines TRBV7-2 with TRBJ2-3; TRBD1 agrees at 7 bases. The CDR3 runs to 15 residues. Germline V lookup: CDR1 SGHTA, CDR2 FQGNSA. Germline trimming cut 5 bases from V and 9 bases from J; bases unmatched to any gene: 14. CDR3: CASSTGQSQLATQYF. In DNA, the CDR3 is TGTGCCAGCAGCACGGGACAGAGTCAGCTGGCAACGCAGTATTTT.

There are many counts of this clone. This chain joins TRBV14 and TRBJ2-2; TRBD1 matches at 8 bases. CDR3 length equals 17 residues. Germline CDR1 reads SGHDN; CDR2 reads FVKESK. V was pared by 1 base and J by 3 bases, with 7 bases of the junction left unmatched. The CDR3 DNA sequence: TGTGCCAGCAGCCAAGGTCTCAGGGGGCATGACACCGGGGAGCTGTTTTTT. It specifies CASSQGLRGHDTGELFF.

This clone was observed a few times. The CDR3 loop reads CASRTDLPNTEAFF. As DNA, the CDR3 is TGTGCCAGCAGGACAGACCTTCCAAACACTGAAGCTTTCTTT. The genes are TRBV6-5 and TRBJ1-1, with D possibly TRBD1 on 5 matching bases. This CDR3 region has 14 residues. Germline V gene data show CDR1 as MNHEY and CDR2 as SVGAGI. The ends were cut back, 6 bases at V and 2 bases at J, with 13 bases in the middle.

The J gene is TRBJ1-3, the V gene TRBV30; 7 bases map to TRBD1. Germline CDR1 reads GTSNPN; CDR2 reads SVGIG (reference sequence). This CDR3 contains 14 residues. V lost 0 bases and J lost 8; bases outside the gene matches: 7. The CDR3 sequence: CAWSVKGAGDTIYF. The CDR3 DNA follows: TGTGCCTGGAGTGTAAAGGGGGCAGGGGACACCATATATTTT.

The chain recombines TRBV6-1 with TRBJ1-5; 8 bases align to TRBD1. The CDR3 is made up of 15 amino acids. Germline-derived CDR1 and CDR2 are MNHNS and SASEGT. Unmatched junction bases numbered 5, after V lost 4 bases and J lost 3 bases. The CDR3 reads CASSGRQGTNQPQHF. The DNA for the CDR3 is TGTGCCAGCAGTGGAAGACAGGGGACCAATCAGCCCCAGCATTTT.

CDR3 residues: CASSTTDSLQETQYF. CDR3 sequence (DNA): TGTGCCAGTAGTACAACGGACAGCCTCCAAGAGACCCAGTACTTC. The rearrangement links TRBV19 to TRBJ2-5; tentative D call: TRBD1 (6 bases). In germline, CDR1 is LNHDA, CDR2 SQIVND (reference sequence). The CDR3 sequence is 15 residues long. The V gene lost 4 bases and the J gene lost 1 base, with 13 bases spanning the gap. Drawing the rest from reference TRBV19 and TRBJ2-5, the complete variable domain is DGGITQSPKYLFRKEGQNVTLSCEQNLNHDAMYWYRQDPGQGLRLIYYSQIVNDFQKGDIAEGYSVSREKKESFPLTVTSAQKNPTAFYLCASSTTDSLQETQYFGPGTRLLVL.

The chain employs TRBV2 and TRBJ2-4; 7 nucleotides line up with TRBD2. Germline values: CDR1 SNHLY, CDR2 FYNNEI. Trimming at V came to 6 bases and at J to 5 bases, leaving 7 bases not matched to a gene. There are 14 residues in the CDR3. Here the CDR3 DNA reads TGTGCCAGCAGGGGAGGGACGGGAGAAAACATTCAGTACTTC. The encoded protein is CASRGGTGENIQYF.

This sequence joins TRBV6-5 and TRBJ1-6; D remains unclear. This CDR3 has 13 amino acids. Trimming removed 3 bases from V and 6 bases from J, with 6 bases in between. Germline V gene data show CDR1 as MNHEY and CDR2 as SVGAGI. The CDR3 protein is CASSYSINSPLHF. The CDR3 bases are TGTGCCAGCAGTTATAGTATTAATTCACCCCTCCACTTT.

Points on this clone: At one boundary the junction diverges from the germline segment, which might be a read error. V and J are TRBV30 and TRBJ2-5, with 7 bases fitting TRBD2. This CDR3 spans 11 amino acids. Germline CDR1 is GTSNPN and CDR2 is SVGIG (reference sequence). CDR3 sequence (DNA): TGTGCCTGGAGTCCAGGGACTACCCCGTACTTC. It is translated as CAWSPGTTPYF.

The chain couples TRBV5-4 to TRBJ2-3; possible D gene TRBD1, 6 bases. V was shortened by 2 bases and J by 0 bases, with 13 bases between the two germline ends. The CDR3 extends over 16 amino acids. Germline CDR1 is SGHNT and CDR2 is YYREEE (reference sequence). Here the CDR3 DNA reads TGTGCCAGCAGCTTTAAGTTGGACAGAAGCACAGATACGCAGTATTTT. It encodes CASSFKLDRSTDTQYF.

This chain links TRBV7-2 with TRBJ2-7, with 7 bases identical to TRBD1. The junction had 6 bases not matched to a gene; V was cut back by 4 bases and J by 6 bases. Germline CDR1 reads SGHTA; CDR2 reads FQGNSA. The CDR3 totals 13 residues. The DNA of the CDR3 is TGTGCCAGCAGCTATAGGGACAGAGGCGAGCAGTACTTC. Translation: CASSYRDRGEQYF.

The genes are TRBV7-9 and TRBJ2-7, with 8 bases fitting TRBD2. Germline V lookup: CDR1 SEHNR, CDR2 FQNEAQ (reference sequence). CDR3 length equals 15 residues. V lost 5 bases, J lost 0 bases, and 6 bases stayed unmatched. CDR3 sequence: CASSPPGGGSYEQYF. CDR3 nucleotide sequence: TGTGCCAGCAGCCCCCCGGGGGGGGGCTCCTACGAGCAGTACTTC.

The chain employs TRBV4-1 and TRBJ2-3; 8 nucleotides align to TRBD1. Germline lookup yields CDR1 MGHRA and CDR2 YSYEKL. With 0 bases clipped from V and 1 base from J, the junction kept 3 bases outside the gene matches. The CDR3 is 16 residues long. The CDR3 DNA sequence: TGCGCCAGCAGCCAAGATCAGGGGGCGGGCACAGATACGCAGTATTTT. Translating it yields CASSQDQGAGTDTQYF.

The gene calls are TRBV5-6 and TRBJ1-1; maybe TRBD1 (6 bases). This CDR3 region has 15 residues. The V gene's germline CDR1 is SGHDT and CDR2 YYEEEE. V was cut by 0 bases and J by 0 bases, with 9 bases left in between. The CDR3 DNA sequence: TGTGCCAGCAGCTTGGTCCAGGGGATGAACACTGAAGCTTTCTTT. It codes for CASSLVQGMNTEAFF.

A single count supports this clone. One base away lies a much larger clone, so this may be a sequencing read error. The chain uses TRBV7-2 and TRBJ1-1, with 9 positions matching TRBD1. The CDR3 is 13 residues long. CDR1 is SGHTA and CDR2 is FQGNSA in the germline V gene. The V gene end was trimmed by 5 bases and the J gene end by 3 bases; junction bases not matched to a gene: 1. The CDR3 DNA reads as TGTGCCAGCAGCCGACAGGGGGACACTGAAGCTTTCTTT. Protein sequence: CASSRQGDTEAFF.

The chain links TRBV7-6 to TRBJ2-1; tentatively, D is TRBD1 (7 bases). Germline loops: CDR1 SGHVS, CDR2 FNYEAQ. Trimming pared 5 bases from V and 7 bases from J, leaving 15 bases between. CDR3 length equals 14 residues. The CDR3 reads CASSQGGRMNEQFF. The CDR3 nucleotides read TGTGCCAGCAGCCAGGGGGGAAGAATGAATGAGCAGTTCTTC.

This clone was detected only a few times. V and J are TRBV7-8 and TRBJ1-1, with 10 bases aligning to TRBD1. Germline V gene lookup returns CDR1 SGHVS and CDR2 FQNEAQ. The CDR3 runs to 16 residues. V dropped 2 bases and J dropped 2; count of bases not matched to a gene: 5. The CDR3 DNA is TGTGCCAGCAGCTTATTGACAGGGGGCCATAACACTGAAGCTTTCTTT. Translated, it gives CASSLLTGGHNTEAFF. The variable domain in full, completed from reference TRBV7-8 and TRBJ1-1, reads GAGVSQSPRYKVAKRGQDVALRCDPISGHVSLFWYQQALGQGPEFLTYFQNEAQLDKSGLPSDRFFAERPEGSVSTLKIQRTQQEDSAVYLCASSLLTGGHNTEAFFGQGTRLTVV.